This TCR beta chain was sequenced in a study of OX40 agonist ivuxolimab in advanced cancers. About the study: A partial response was reached by three patients: one with hepatocellular carcinoma and two with cutaneous melanoma.

The V end was cut by 3 bases, the J end by 6 bases, with 9 bases between. This CDR3 is built from 13 residues. Germline loops: CDR1 LGHNA, CDR2 YSLEER. Clones were read by immunoSEQ multiplex PCR, and TCRdb kept only the in-frame ones, dropping some. The profile covers over 75,000 clones, with 75% to 95% appearing a single time and around 0.43% taken by the ten largest. The source of this sequence is an adult with an advanced solid tumor such as melanoma, head and neck, liver or kidney cancer. The sequenced sample was CD4+ or CD8+ T cells sorted from blood, obtained in a trial of the OX40 agonist ivuxolimab. The chain couples TRBV4-3 to TRBJ2-1; D uncertain. The CDR3 here is CASSHGTSNEQFF. DNA for the CDR3: TGCGCCAGCAGCCACGGCACGAGCAATGAGCAGTTCTTC.